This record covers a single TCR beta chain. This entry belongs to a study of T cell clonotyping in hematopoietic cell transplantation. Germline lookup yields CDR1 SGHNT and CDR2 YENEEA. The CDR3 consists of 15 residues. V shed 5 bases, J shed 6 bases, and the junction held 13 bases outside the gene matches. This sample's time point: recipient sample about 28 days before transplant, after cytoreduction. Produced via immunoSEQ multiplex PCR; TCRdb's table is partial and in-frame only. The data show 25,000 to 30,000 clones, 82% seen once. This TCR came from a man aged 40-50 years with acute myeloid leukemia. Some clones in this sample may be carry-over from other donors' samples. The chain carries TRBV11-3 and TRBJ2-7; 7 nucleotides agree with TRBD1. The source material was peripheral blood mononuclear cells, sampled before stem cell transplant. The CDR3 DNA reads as TGTGCCAGCAGCAGACCGGGACAGCTTAATAGCGAGCAGTACTTC. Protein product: CASSRPGQLNSEQYF.